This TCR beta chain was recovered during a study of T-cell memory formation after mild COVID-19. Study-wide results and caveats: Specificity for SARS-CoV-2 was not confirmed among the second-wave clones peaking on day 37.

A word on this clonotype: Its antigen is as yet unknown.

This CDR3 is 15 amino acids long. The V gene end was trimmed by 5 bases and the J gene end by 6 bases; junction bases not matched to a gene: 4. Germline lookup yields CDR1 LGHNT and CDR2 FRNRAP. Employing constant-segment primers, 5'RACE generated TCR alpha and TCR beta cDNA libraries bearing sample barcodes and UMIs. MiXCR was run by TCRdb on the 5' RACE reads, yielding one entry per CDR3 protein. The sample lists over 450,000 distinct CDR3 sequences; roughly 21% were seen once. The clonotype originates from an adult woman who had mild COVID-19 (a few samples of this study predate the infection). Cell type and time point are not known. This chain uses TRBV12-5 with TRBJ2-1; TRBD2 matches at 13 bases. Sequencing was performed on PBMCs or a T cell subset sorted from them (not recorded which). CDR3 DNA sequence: TGTGCTAGTGGTCGGACTAGCGGGAGCATCAATGAGCAGTTCTTC. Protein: CASGRTSGSINEQFF.